A selection of T cell receptor beta chains follows, all from one sample in a study of T-cell memory formation after mild COVID-19. TCRdb recomputed calls from the 5' RACE reads with MiXCR, one row per CDR3 protein. The sample contains about 280,000 distinct CDR3 sequences, roughly 8.2% of which appear only once. Sequencing was done on a sample of PBMCs or a T cell subset sorted from them (not recorded which). Receptors were obtained from a young man who had mild COVID-19 (a few samples of this study predate the infection). Cell type and time point are not known. CDR3s include the opening cysteine and the closing phenylalanine or tryptophan. A D gene is named only where the DNA matches it firmly. Where a row states a size, it is once, few, many or the class of an expanded clone; other rows omit it.

D gene	J gene	V gene	clone size	CDR3 DNA	CDR3 protein
-	TRBJ2-2	TRBV10-3	-	TGTGCCATCAGTGAGGGCTGGAACTTGGGAAGGCTGTTTTTT	CAISEGWNLGRLFF
-	TRBJ2-7	TRBV4-1	-	TGCGCCAGCAGCCAAGTCGGGCGACCCTACGAGCAGTACTTC	CASSQVGRPYEQYF
-	TRBJ2-4	TRBV6-6	-	TGTGCCAGCAGTTACGTGGCAGGGTCTCCCAAAAACATTCAGTACTTC	CASSYVAGSPKNIQYF
-	TRBJ2-5	TRBV27	-	-	CASSLSFFGETQYF
TRBD2	TRBJ2-1	TRBV12-5	few	TGTGCTAGTGGTTTGCTGACTAGCGTCGTCTTC	CASGLLTSVVF
TRBD2	TRBJ2-3	TRBV6-6	-	TGTGCCAGCAAACTACTAGCGGGGGGGCCGGATACGCAGTATTTT	CASKLLAGGPDTQYF
TRBD2	TRBJ2-2	TRBV7-2	-	TGTGCCAGCAGCCCCACCGGGACTAGCGGGGGGGCCTACGGGGAGCTGTTTTTT	CASSPTGTSGGAYGELFF
TRBD1	TRBJ2-3	TRBV11-2	-	TGTGCCAGCAGCTCGACAGGGGGCAGGGTTACGCAGTATTTT	CASSSTGGRVTQYF
TRBD1	TRBJ1-2	TRBV19	many	TGTGCCAGTAGTGCCGACAGGGTTTTGAGCTACACCTTC	CASSADRVLSYTF
-	TRBJ2-7	TRBV9	-	TGTGCCAGCAGCGTCGGGACGACAGCCTACGAGCAGTACTTC	CASSVGTTAYEQYF
TRBD1	TRBJ2-7	TRBV29-1	few	TGCAGCGTTGCTACCCCGGACAGGGATGTCGACGAGCAGTACTTC	CSVATPDRDVDEQYF
-	TRBJ1-1	TRBV20-1	-	TGCAGTGCTAGTCGCTCCGGGACCCCCACTGAAGCTTTCTTT	CSASRSGTPTEAFF
-	TRBJ2-6	TRBV19	few	TGTGCCAGTAGTCTTCCGGTTCCGTTAGGCTCTGGGGCCAACGTCCTGACTTTC	CASSLPVPLGSGANVLTF
TRBD2	TRBJ2-2	TRBV4-1	few	TGCGCCAGCAGCCAAGAAACCGGGAGGCCACTCGGCGGGGAGCTGTTTTTT	CASSQETGRPLGGELFF
-	TRBJ1-1	TRBV12-3/TRBV12-4	few	TGTGCCAGCAGTTTGGTCCCCCCACCGGAGGGGCAGAACACTGAAGCTTTCTTT	CASSLVPPPEGQNTEAFF
-	TRBJ2-1	TRBV5-1	-	TGCGCCAGCAGCCCGGGCCCCGGCTCCTACAATGAGCAGTTCTTC	CASSPGPGSYNEQFF
TRBD2	TRBJ2-5	TRBV25-1	few	TGTGCCAGCAGTGATTCCAGGGAGGGTCAAGAGACCCAGTACTTC	CASSDSREGQETQYF
TRBD1	TRBJ2-7	TRBV30	few	TGTGCCTGGAGTGTTGGGACAGGGCTTTTCTACGAGCAGTACTTC	CAWSVGTGLFYEQYF
-	TRBJ2-7	TRBV12-3/TRBV12-4	-	TGTGCCAGCAGTCCATCAGACAGAATTGCCTACGAGCAGTACTTC	CASSPSDRIAYEQYF
TRBD1	TRBJ2-2	TRBV6-6	few	TGTGCCAGCTCGGGACAGGCGAACACCGGGGAGCTGTTTTTT	CASSGQANTGELFF
TRBD2	TRBJ2-3	TRBV5-1	few	TGCGCCAGCAGCTTGGCTAGCGGGGGGGCCTCGGATACGCAGTATTTT	CASSLASGGASDTQYF
-	TRBJ2-3	TRBV6-5	few	TGTGCCAGCAGTTACTCGTTGGGGTCCGATACGCAGTATTTT	CASSYSLGSDTQYF
-	TRBJ1-5	TRBV10-3	few	TGTGCCACCTCCGACAATCTCCGGGGCAATCAGCCCCAGCATTTT	CATSDNLRGNQPQHF
TRBD2	TRBJ2-1	TRBV9	few	TGTGCCAGCAGCCTAGCGGGGGGCCAATACAATGAGCAGTTCTTC	CASSLAGGQYNEQFF
TRBD1	TRBJ1-6	TRBV2	few	TGTGCCAGCAGTGGACAGGGGTCTTCACCCCTCCACTTT	CASSGQGSSPLHF
-	TRBJ1-1	TRBV30	-	TGTGCCTGGAGGGCCGACAGGAAAGAAGCTTTCTTT	CAWRADRKEAFF
-	TRBJ2-1	TRBV15	-	TGTGCCACCAGCAGAGCACTGGTACCTAGCTCCTACAATGAGCAGTTCTTC	CATSRALVPSSYNEQFF
-	TRBJ2-7	TRBV5-1	-	TGCGCCAGCATGGGGAGCCGGGGCGACTACGAGCAGTACTTC	CASMGSRGDYEQYF
-	TRBJ2-3	TRBV7-2	many	TGTGCCAGCAGCCGAGGGCCTGCTTGGACCACAGATACGCAGTATTTT	CASSRGPAWTTDTQYF
-	TRBJ2-2	TRBV10-3	many	TGTGCCATCAGTGAGTACCCGCCGAACACCGGGGAGCTGTTTTTT	CAISEYPPNTGELFF
-	TRBJ1-1	TRBV15	few	TGTGCCACCAGCAGAAGGACTGAAGCTTTCTTT	CATSRRTEAFF
-	TRBJ2-1	TRBV20-1	-	TGCAGTGCTAGAGCCCCCGGGGCCGGCTCCTACAATGAGCAGTTCTTC	CSARAPGAGSYNEQFF
-	TRBJ1-1	TRBV5-5	-	TGTGCCAGCAGCTTGGTCAGGAGCTATGAAGCTTTCTTT	CASSLVRSYEAFF
TRBD1	TRBJ1-5	TRBV28	-	TGTGCCAGCATCGGGACAGGGGGCGTGTACGAGGGTCAGCCCCAGCATTTT	CASIGTGGVYEGQPQHF
-	TRBJ1-1	TRBV11-3	-	TGTGCCAGCAGCTCAGCGAGGGTGTTGAGGAACACTGAAGCTTTCTTT	CASSSARVLRNTEAFF
-	TRBJ2-7	TRBV7-9	few	TGTGCCAGCAGCTACCCCCAGGGACAGCCACAAGGGAGGAGGTCCTACGAGCAGTACTTC	CASSYPQGQPQGRRSYEQYF
-	TRBJ2-3	TRBV7-2	many	TGTGCCAGCAGCCCAGACCAGATAGATACGCAGTATTTT	CASSPDQIDTQYF
-	TRBJ2-3	TRBV6-6	many	TGTGCCAGCAGTTGGGGGGGCCCAGATACGCAGTATTTT	CASSWGGPDTQYF
-	TRBJ2-1	TRBV7-8	-	TGTGCCAGCAGCCCGGAGCCCTCGTCCTACAATGAGCAGTTCTTC	CASSPEPSSYNEQFF
TRBD1	TRBJ2-3	TRBV9	-	TGTGCCAGCAGCGTAAAGGGGACAGGGGGTAGCACAGATACGCAGTATTTT	CASSVKGTGGSTDTQYF
-	TRBJ2-6	TRBV5-5	-	TGTGCCAGCAGCTTAACCAGAGGGGCCTCTGGGGCCAACGTCCTGACTTTC	CASSLTRGASGANVLTF
-	TRBJ2-1	TRBV10-1	few	TGCGCCAGCAGCCCCGAGACTGGAAATGAGCAGTTCTTC	CASSPETGNEQFF
-	TRBJ2-5	TRBV5-5	-	TGTGCCAGCAGCTTTACTAGCTGGGTAGAAGAGACCCAGTACTTC	CASSFTSWVEETQYF
-	TRBJ2-5	TRBV15	few	TGTGCCACCAGCCTGCCGGCTGGGCAAGAGACCCAGTACTTC	CATSLPAGQETQYF
TRBD1	TRBJ2-3	TRBV5-1	many	TGCGCCAGCAGCTTGGCCGTGACAGGGGGCACAGATACGCAGTATTTT	CASSLAVTGGTDTQYF
-	TRBJ2-1	TRBV18	-	TGTGCCAGCTCACCAGCGACAGATTCCTACAATGAGCAGTTCTTC	CASSPATDSYNEQFF
TRBD2	TRBJ2-3	TRBV7-3	-	TGTGCCAGCAGCTGGACTAGCGGGGGGGGCACAGATACGCAGTATTTT	CASSWTSGGGTDTQYF
-	TRBJ2-3	TRBV4-3	few	TGCGCCAGCAGCCAAGGACAGGCTGCAGATACGCAGTATTTT	CASSQGQAADTQYF
-	TRBJ1-2	TRBV20-1	few	TGCAGTGGACTCCCTCGGGGGTTTGTTAACTATGGCTACACCTTC	CSGLPRGFVNYGYTF
TRBD2	TRBJ2-7	TRBV5-5	-	TGTGCCAGCAGCACCCTGAGCGGGGGGGGTTACGAGCAGTACTTC	CASSTLSGGGYEQYF
TRBD1	TRBJ1-5	TRBV20-1	few	TGCAGTGCTAGGAGCGACAGGGGCAATCAGCCCCAGCATTTT	CSARSDRGNQPQHF
-	TRBJ1-3	TRBV12-3/TRBV12-4	-	TGTGCCAGCAGGGGCCGGGGCAGCTCTGGAAACACCATATATTTT	CASRGRGSSGNTIYF